This T cell receptor beta chain was profiled in a study of CXCR3-negative and CXCR3-positive naive CD8 T cells. This CDR3 has 14 residues. From germline, CDR1 is SGHNT and CDR2 YYREEE (reference sequence). Comment on this clonotype: Its antigen is still unknown.

Study-wide points: Higher TRB CDR3 hydrophobicity marked CXCR3-positive naive cells relative to CXCR3-negative naive cells.

In preparing the TRB cDNA libraries, 5' RACE with UMI labels was used. TCRdb reprocessed the 5' RACE reads, keeping one entry per CDR3 protein, no DNA. This table holds some 60,000 distinct CDR3 sequences. The chain employs TRBV5-4 and TRBJ1-6; the D call from TCRdb, TRBD1, cannot be confirmed without DNA. The receptor was isolated from a human donor in good health. Some clones in this sample may be carry-over from other donors' samples. The sequencing input was naive CXCR3+ CD8+ T cells from blood. The subset was: CD45RO-CCR7+CD27+CD95- naive CD8+ T cells expressing CXCR3 (TNR3+). The CDR3 reads CASSSSQGNSPLHF.